The TCR beta chain described here comes from a study of cytotoxic CD8 clonotypes in ibrutinib-treated CLL (dated by TCRdb to the early 2020s). General notes on the study: The cohort had about a dozen relapsed/refractory and under 16 treatment-naive patients; 17 to 18 were IGHV unmutated. Responses were partial in some 24 patients and complete in 2; after median about 63 months follow-up, about 14 stayed in remission and 12 progressed. Response samples were taken after a median of about a year on treatment, ranging from about 6 to 36 months. Samples averaged approximately 250,000 productive templates and around 91,000 productive rearrangements. Longitudinal samples were available for about 30% of the roughly 90 trial participants. Cryopreserved peripheral blood mononuclear cells were obtained before treatment, at response, and at either sustained remission or disease progression. The research as a whole found: Clonality increased at ibrutinib response, stayed stable in sustained remission, and fell back toward baseline at progression. Sampling times were not matched between patients in sustained remission and patients whose disease was progressing, and lymph node repertoires were not examined. Public clonotypes were rare and either shrank or stayed stable during treatment, and the rise in clonality at ibrutinib response reflected expansion of private clonotypes. Baseline clonality was found to be higher than that of age-matched healthy donors and was strongly correlated with circulating CD8+ T-cell counts.

A single count supports this clone. Which antigen it targets is not known. No much larger clone exists at a distance of one base, and base qualities are not known. A MiSeq instrument was used for deep resolution sequencing, which targeted depths ranging from 1 in 1 million up to 1 in 200,000 T cells, with coverage averaging 10x for each clonotype. The immunoSEQ hsTCRB Kit was used to generate TCR beta libraries. The authors processed their data as follows. The data were analyzed with ImmunoSEQ Analyzer and ImmunoSEQ Data Assistant, and V, D and J gene assignments followed IMGT definitions. Clonality, which ranges from 0 to 1, was calculated by subtracting the normalized Shannon entropy of productive rearrangement frequencies from one. Only overrepresented clonotypes making up at least 0.05% of the repertoire of each patient were included in the public clonotype analysis. Some twelve repertoires from age-matched healthy donors, obtained from immuneACCESS, served as clonality controls. The source is immuneACCESS, and TCRdb retained only in-frame sequences with V and J called. Part of the clones is not carried over; for the studies checked, unresolved V genes explain less than half of this, and the remainder is unexplained. Clone size and the V and J calls come from that table; the DNA yielded D and trimming. Across this sample there are 20,000 or so clones, with about 68% seen only once. The top ten hold 26% of the sample.

Reading from cysteine to phenylalanine, the CDR3 counts 14 amino acids. Only CDR3 DNA remains: 42 bases, in frame from the first base. CDR1 SGHNT and CDR2 YYREEE were looked up in the germline V gene (reference sequence). V loses 4 bases of germline sequence and J loses 2 bases, and the interval between the two ends is 13 bases. For TCR beta library preparation, about 2 micrograms of genomic DNA was extracted from cryopreserved PBMCs. Longitudinal blood samples from CLL patients on ibrutinib monotherapy were analyzed using high-throughput TCR beta sequencing. The patients took part in an open-label, single-center phase 2 trial of ibrutinib monotherapy.

The rearrangement combines TRBV5-4 with TRBJ2-7; a tentative D match to TRBD2 spans 5 bases. This clonotype was sampled from a human donor with chronic lymphocytic leukemia. Sequences were derived from PBMCs, sampled before ibrutinib treatment. The CDR3 loop reads CASSSSGNPYEQYF. The sequenced DNA: TGTGCCAGCAGCAGCTCCGGGAACCCCTACGAGCAGTACTTC.